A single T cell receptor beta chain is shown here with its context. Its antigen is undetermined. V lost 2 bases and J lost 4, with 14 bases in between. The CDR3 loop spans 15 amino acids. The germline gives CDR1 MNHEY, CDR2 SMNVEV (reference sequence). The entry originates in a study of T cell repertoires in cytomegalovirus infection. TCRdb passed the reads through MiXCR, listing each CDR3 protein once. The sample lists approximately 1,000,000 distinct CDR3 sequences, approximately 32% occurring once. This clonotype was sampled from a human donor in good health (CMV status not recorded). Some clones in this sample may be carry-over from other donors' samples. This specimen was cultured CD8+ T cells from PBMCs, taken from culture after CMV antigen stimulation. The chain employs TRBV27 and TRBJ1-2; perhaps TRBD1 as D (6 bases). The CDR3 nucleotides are TGTGCCAGCAGTTTACGAGGGGGACAAGCCTATGGCTACACCTTC. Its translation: CASSLRGGQAYGYTF.